The subject of this entry is one T cell receptor beta chain. Its antigen is undetermined. This table comes from immunoSEQ multiplex PCR, and its TCRdb copy is limited to in-frame clones, with some not included. The sample lists over 60,000 clones; 85% to 95% were seen once. The sample comes from a study of cytomegalovirus exposure and HLA in healthy donors. Study conclusions and caveats: The study labeled 170 or so TCR beta chains cytomegalovirus-associated. TCR clusters originating in the first cohort tended to co-occur in the 100 to 150 validation repertoires, according to a later analysis.

The validation cohort, a group of over a hundred subjects, included the donors and was separate from the roughly 670-subject first cohort. In germline, CDR1 is MNHEY, CDR2 SMNVEV (reference sequence). CDR3 length equals 15 residues. V lost 3 bases to trimming and J lost 4 bases, with 10 bases between them. The chain links TRBV27 to TRBJ1-6; no definite D call. This TCR came from a man between 18 and 29 years old in good health and CMV-seropositive. Sequenced: PBMCs. The CDR3 DNA reads TGTGCCAGCAGTTTGCAGTGGCCTTATAATTCACCCCTCCACTTT. This translates into CASSLQWPYNSPLHF.